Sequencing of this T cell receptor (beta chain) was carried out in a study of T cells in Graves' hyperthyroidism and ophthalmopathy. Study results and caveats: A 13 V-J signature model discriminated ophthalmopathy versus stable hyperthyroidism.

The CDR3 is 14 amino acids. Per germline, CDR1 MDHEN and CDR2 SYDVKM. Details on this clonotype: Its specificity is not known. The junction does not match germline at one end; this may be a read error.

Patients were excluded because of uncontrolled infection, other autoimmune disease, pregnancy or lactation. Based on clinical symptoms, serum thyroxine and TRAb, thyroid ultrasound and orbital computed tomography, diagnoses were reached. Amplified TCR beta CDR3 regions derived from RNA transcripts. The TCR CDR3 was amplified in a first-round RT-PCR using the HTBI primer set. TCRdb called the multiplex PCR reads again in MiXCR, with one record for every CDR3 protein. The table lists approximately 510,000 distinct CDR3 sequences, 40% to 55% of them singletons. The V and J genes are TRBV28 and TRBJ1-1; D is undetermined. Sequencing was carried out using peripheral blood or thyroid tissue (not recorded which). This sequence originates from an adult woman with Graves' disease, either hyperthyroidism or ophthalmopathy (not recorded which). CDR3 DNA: TGTGCCAGCAGTTTATCCGGGGTGAACGCTGAAGCTTTCTTT. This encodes CASSLSGVNAEAFF.